Sequencing of this T cell receptor (beta chain) was carried out in a study of T cell responses to AZD1222 COVID-19 vaccine. Study-wide results and limits: The donor cohort was predominantly white British with a female majority, and clonal diversity may have been underestimated. Spike was spanned by vaccine-associated CD4 TCRs, which were dominant at 160-218 and 743-854. The breadth and depth of Spike-specific TCRs increased once two AZD1222 doses had been given. Repertoire collection took place solely once the T cell response had peaked.

This CDR3 is built from 14 residues. The germline V gene has CDR1 SGHAT and CDR2 FQNNGV. Unmatched junction bases numbered 10, after V lost 5 bases and J lost 7 bases. TCRdb's copy holds only in-frame clones and misses some; the assay was immunoSEQ multiplex PCR. This table holds about 120,000 clones, 70% to 90% found once. In its sample, this clone was seen a few times. Its target is unknown. This clonotype was sampled from an adult who received the AZD1222 COVID-19 vaccine. The chain couples TRBV11-2 to TRBJ1-2, with 7 bases matching TRBD1. This material consisted of peripheral blood, taken 28 days after the second AZD1222 dose. DNA of the CDR3: TGTGCCAGCAGCCCTCAAGGGACAGAGGGTGGCTACACCTTC. Encoded protein: CASSPQGTEGGYTF.